A single T cell receptor (beta chain) is shown here with its context. Its antigen is still unknown. Assay used: immunoSEQ multiplex PCR; TCRdb lists only in-frame clones, some missing. The repertoire holds approximately 50,000 clones, with about 80% as singletons. Autoimmune disease history or systemic immunosuppression meant exclusion. These data belong to a study of OX40 agonist ivuxolimab in advanced cancers. Looking at the study overall: Patients treated during dose escalation were battling hepatocellular carcinoma, melanoma, renal cell or head and neck cancer. The study, taken as a whole, reports: A proportion of nonresponders additionally exhibited low normalized T-cell clonal expansion.

The CDR3 is 15 amino acids. The V and J ends lost 6 bases and 4 bases, in that order; junction bases with no gene match: 5. Germline CDR1 and CDR2: SNHLY and FYNNEI. This material consisted of CD4+ or CD8+ T cells sorted from blood, taken in a trial of the OX40 agonist ivuxolimab. This TCR was sampled from an adult with an advanced solid tumor such as melanoma, head and neck, liver or kidney cancer. The chain is built from TRBV2 and TRBJ1-5; 11 nucleotides agree with TRBD1. DNA of the CDR3: TGTGCCAGCAGCCGAGGGACAGGGGGAAATCAGCCCCAGCATTTT. It encodes CASSRGTGGNQPQHF.